This T cell receptor (beta chain) was identified in a study of blood T cell repertoires in COVID-19. As for the study in general: COVID-19 samples, acute and convalescent, were from the United States, Italy and Spain. From T cells, B-cell-depleted T cells, or PBMCs came the material, which was cDNA or gDNA.

In the original workflow: Amplification of reference gene primers was used by the study to estimate nucleated cell counts. Data came from immunoSEQ multiplex PCR; TCRdb stores just in-frame clones and leaves some out. D and trimming come from the DNA, and the V and J calls and clone size come from that table. This table has around 200,000 clones, roughly four fifths appearing once. With 0 bases clipped from V and 7 bases from J, the junction kept 15 bases outside the gene matches. CDR1 is SGHKS, CDR2 YYEKEE, per germline (reference sequence). This CDR3 spans 18 amino acids. The V and J genes are TRBV5-5 and TRBJ2-1, with 8 bases identical to TRBD1. The TCR originated in a woman aged 40 to 50 with active or convalescent COVID-19. Sequenced: peripheral blood. DNA for the CDR3: TGTGCCAGCAGCTTGGCCCCCTGGCCGACAGGGGCAGGGAATGAGCAGTTCTTC. The encoded protein is CASSLAPWPTGAGNEQFF. The full variable domain, with the rest looked up from reference TRBV5-5 and TRBJ2-1, is DAGVTQSPTHLIKTRGQQVTLRCSPISGHKSVSWYQQVLGQGPQFIFQYYEKEERGRGNFPDRFSARQFPNYSSELNVNALLLGDSALYLCASSLAPWPTGAGNEQFFGPGTRLTVL.